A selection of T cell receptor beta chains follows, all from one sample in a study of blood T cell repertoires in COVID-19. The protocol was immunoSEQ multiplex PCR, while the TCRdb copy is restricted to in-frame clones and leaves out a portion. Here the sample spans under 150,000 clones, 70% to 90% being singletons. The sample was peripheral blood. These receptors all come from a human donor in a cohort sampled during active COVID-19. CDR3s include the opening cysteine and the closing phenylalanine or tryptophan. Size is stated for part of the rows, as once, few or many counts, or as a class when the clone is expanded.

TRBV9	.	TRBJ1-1	CASSADRVGTEAFF
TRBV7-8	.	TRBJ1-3	CASSTRTGGAGNTIYF
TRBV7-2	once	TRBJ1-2	CASSSDRYRDYTF
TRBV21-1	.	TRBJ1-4	CASSRDTEKLFF
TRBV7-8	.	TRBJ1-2	CASSFRFFSHSTVNYGYTF
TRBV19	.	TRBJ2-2	CASSIRHSNTGELFF
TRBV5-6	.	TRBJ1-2	CASSRALGYTF
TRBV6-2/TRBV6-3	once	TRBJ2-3	CASSYSQRGTDTQYF
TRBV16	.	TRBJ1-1	CASSPLRTVEAFF
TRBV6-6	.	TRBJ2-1	CASSYLDRGLNEQFF
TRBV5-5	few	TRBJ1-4	CASSPVVGPNEKLFF
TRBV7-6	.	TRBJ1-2	CACIRVLCGYTF
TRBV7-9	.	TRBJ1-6	CASSSTVFNSPLHF
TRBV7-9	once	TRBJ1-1	CASREVGERNTEAFF
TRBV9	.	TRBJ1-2	CASSATGANYGYTF
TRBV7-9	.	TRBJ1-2	CASSGQGQDYGYTF
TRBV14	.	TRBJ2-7	CASSQSGGSYEQYF
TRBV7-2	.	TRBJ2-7	CASSPQGGSSYEQYF
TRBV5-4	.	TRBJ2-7	CASSLSGHGRYEQYF
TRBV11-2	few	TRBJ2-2	CASSPSRLAGAGELFF
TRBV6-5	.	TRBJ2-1	CATLGGSGRQFF
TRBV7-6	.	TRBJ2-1	CASSLRLALYNEQFF
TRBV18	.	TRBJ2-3	CASSPPVRGGRDTQYF
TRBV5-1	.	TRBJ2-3	CASSPLPSTDTQYF
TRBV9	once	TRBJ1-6	CASSVGDRWDSPLHF
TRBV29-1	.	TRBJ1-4	CSVEDENRGINEKLFF
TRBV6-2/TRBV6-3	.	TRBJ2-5	CASSSLLARSGETQYF
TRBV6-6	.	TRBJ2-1	CASYFSGGATNEQFF
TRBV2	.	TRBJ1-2	CASSRQGNYGYTF
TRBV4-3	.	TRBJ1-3	CASSQRTPQGVSSGNTIYF
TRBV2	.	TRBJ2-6	CASNNPDRASGANVLTF
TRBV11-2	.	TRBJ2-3	CASSLSGGSAPSTDTQYF
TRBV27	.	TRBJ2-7	CASSLSRLAASYEQYF
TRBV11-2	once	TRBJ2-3	CASAEDTLERDTQYF
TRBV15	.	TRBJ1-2	CATSREEWYNYGYTF
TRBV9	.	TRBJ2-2	CASSEPAGRPNTGELFF
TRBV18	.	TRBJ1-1	CASSPLDRGVNTEAFF
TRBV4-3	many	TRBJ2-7	CASSQLAGFAYEQYF
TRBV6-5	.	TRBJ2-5	CASSLGQRVATQYF
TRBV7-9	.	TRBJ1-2	CASSLDPTGDGYTF
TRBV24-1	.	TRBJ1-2	CATSASGDYGYTF